This T cell receptor beta chain comes out of a study of chemoradiotherapy in HPV16-positive cancers. Comment on this clone: Antigen: not known.

The CDR3 is made up of 16 amino acids. Trimming took 1 base from V and 5 from J; bases not matched to a gene: 8. Looked up from germline, CDR1 is SGHAT and CDR2 is FQNNGV. Clones were read by immunoSEQ multiplex PCR, and TCRdb kept only the in-frame ones, dropping some. The data show 2,500 to 3,500 clones, about 92% seen once. Broader study findings: Only two HPV16-positive patients supplied the functional HPV-specificity definition.

The specimen comprised tumor tissue, sampled from a patient who underwent chemoradiotherapy. This rearrangement joins TRBV11-2 to TRBJ1-2; 9 bases align to TRBD1. This sequence was found in a human donor with HPV-associated anogenital cancer. CDR3 DNA: TGTGCCAGCAGCTTAGGCACAGGGGGCGCGATATATGGCTACACCTTC. Its protein product is CASSLGTGGAIYGYTF.